The 25 T cell receptor beta chains given below trace back to one sample, sequenced in a study of T cells after posttransplantation cyclophosphamide. Repertoires were generated with immunoSEQ multiplex PCR, while TCRdb's copy carries only in-frame clones and drops some. The sample carries thousands of clones, about 85% recorded once. Sequenced sample: CD8+ T cells sorted from PBMCs. The receptors originated from a woman aged 45-60 years in good health and a related stem cell transplant donor.

The CDR3 coding sequence is TGCAGCGTTGCTAGCGGGAGGGGAAATGAGCAGTTCTTC. Translated, it gives CSVASGRGNEQFF. The chain has TRBV29-1 and TRBJ2-1; TRBD2 matches at 12 bases. CDR3 length: 13 residues. The J segment lost 7 bases and the V segment lost 4 bases, leaving 2 bases of the junction unmatched. Germline CDR1 SQVTM, CDR2 ANQGSEA.

The chain combines TRBV7-8 with TRBJ2-3, with a weak D call TRBD1 (7 bases). The CDR3 runs to 16 residues. Germline loops: CDR1 SGHVS, CDR2 FQNEAQ. Trimming shortened V by 1 base and J by 4 bases, and 15 bases separated the two germline ends. The CDR3 reads CASSLEQGDWADTQYF. The DNA of the CDR3 is TGTGCCAGCAGCTTAGAGCAGGGGGACTGGGCAGATACGCAGTATTTT.

The V gene is TRBV4-1, the J gene TRBJ1-2; a weak D match, TRBD1 (5 bases). The CDR3 is made up of 15 amino acids. V was clipped by 1 base and J by 4 bases, with 13 bases between them. Per the germline V gene, CDR1 is MGHRA and CDR2 is YSYEKL. CDR3 sequence: CASSQVSQDGYGYTF. CDR3 coding DNA: TGCGCCAGCAGCCAAGTATCACAGGACGGCTATGGCTACACCTTC.

This chain links TRBV19 with TRBJ2-7; D not certain. The CDR3 is 14 residues long. Trimming cost V 7 bases and J 0 bases, with 13 bases left between them. CDR1 and CDR2 from the germline V gene are LNHDA and SQIVND (reference sequence). CDR3 coding DNA: TGTGCCAGTAAACGCGGTCCCGACTCCTACGAGCAGTACTTC. Encoded protein: CASKRGPDSYEQYF.

This clone occurred once. The rearrangement uses TRBV7-3 and TRBJ2-1; 10 bases map to TRBD2. V shed 5 bases and J 1 base; nucleotides not matched to a gene: 11. This CDR3 comprises 18 residues. CDR1 is SGHTA, CDR2 FQGTGA, per germline. The CDR3 spells CASSPTSGRASSYNEQFF. CDR3 nucleotides: TGTGCCAGCAGCCCCACCAGCGGGAGGGCCAGTTCCTACAATGAGCAGTTCTTC.

As for this clone: Other DNA sequences in the sample encode the same CDR3. This chain connects TRBV5-1 to TRBJ1-4, with a weak D call TRBD1 (5 bases). The CDR3 consists of 15 residues. Germline V gene lookup returns CDR1 SGHRS and CDR2 YFSETQ. The V end lost 4 bases, the J end lost 3 bases, and 13 bases lay between the germline ends. The DNA for the CDR3 is TGCGCCAGCAGCGGGGATGGGGCAGCTAATGAAAAACTGTTTTTT. The encoded protein is CASSGDGAANEKLFF.

V gene TRBV4-2 combines with J gene TRBJ2-1; 10 bases match TRBD1. The trim removed 3 bases at V and 2 bases at J, leaving 10 bases unmatched. The germline gives CDR1 LGHNA, CDR2 YNFKEQ. CDR3 length: 18 residues. CDR3 nucleotide sequence: TGTGCCAGCAGCCATCCCACTGGGGACAGGGGCCCCTACAATGAGCAGTTCTTC. Translated, it gives CASSHPTGDRGPYNEQFF.

This chain links TRBV10-1 with TRBJ1-5; no clear D. CDR1 is WNHNN, CDR2 SYGVQD, per germline (reference sequence). V gave up 9 bases and J gave up 1 base, with 31 bases separating them. The CDR3 extends over 20 amino acids. CDR3 DNA sequence: TGCGCCAGGTGCATGGCGGCCTCCGTTATGGTATATAGGAGCAATCAGCCCCAGCATTTT. It translates to CARCMAASVMVYRSNQPQHF.

The chain joins TRBV25-1 to TRBJ2-7; no firm D call. Deletions cut 10 bases from V and 0 bases from J, with 10 bases between. Germline V gene data show CDR1 as MGHDK and CDR2 as SYGVNS. CDR3 length: 12 amino acids. CDR3 residues: CATGGLSYEQYF. The DNA for the CDR3 is TGTGCCACCGGCGGCCTCTCCTACGAGCAGTACTTC.

The genes are TRBV30 and TRBJ2-5, with TRBD1 matching over 11 bases. The J call is in doubt because the DNA end fits TRBJ2-7 better. CDR1 is GTSNPN, CDR2 SVGIG, per germline (reference sequence). The CDR3 contains 15 residues. The CDR3 loop is CAWSDRGTGGNEQYF. The CDR3 coding sequence is TGTGCCTGGAGTGACCGCGGGACAGGGGGGAACGAGCAGTACTTC.

This clone was seen a single time. The CDR3 loop is CASSGMDRVNGYTF. CDR3 sequence (DNA): TGTGCCAGCAGTGGAATGGACAGGGTAAATGGCTACACCTTC. The gene calls are TRBV6-1 and TRBJ1-2; 8 bases map to TRBD1. This CDR3 region has 14 residues. Looked up from germline, CDR1 is MNHNS and CDR2 is SASEGT. Trimming at V came to 4 bases and at J to 6 bases, leaving 7 bases not matched to a gene.

The gene calls are TRBV5-6 and TRBJ2-7; no clear D gene. Germline V CDR1 and CDR2: SGHDT, YYEEEE. There are 13 residues in the CDR3. V gave up 3 bases and J gave up 2 bases, with 9 bases separating them. The DNA of the CDR3 is TGTGCCAGCAGCTCTGATGGAGCCTACGAGCAGTACTTC. Translated: CASSSDGAYEQYF.

V is TRBV21-1 and J is TRBJ2-4; TRBD1, the table's D call, was not compared with the DNA. TRBV21-1 is marked as a pseudogene. The CDR3 runs 21 residues. In nucleotides, the CDR3 is TGTGCCAGCAGCAAAGCTCCGCGACAGGGAGCCGGGAATGTGGTCAAAAACATTCAGTACTTC. It codes for CASSKAPRQGAGNVVKNIQYF.

The CDR3 sequence: CASSLGTSIYEQYF. The DNA for the CDR3 is TGTGCCAGCAGCTTGGGGACTAGCATTTACGAGCAGTACTTC. V is TRBV13 and J is TRBJ2-5; 9 positions match TRBD2. The J call could be wrong; TRBJ2-7 is a better fit for the DNA end. The CDR3 extends over 14 amino acids. Germline CDR1 and CDR2: PRHDT and FYEKMQ (reference sequence).

This chain links TRBV4-1 with TRBJ2-2; maybe TRBD1 (5 bases). The V gene lost 6 bases and the J gene lost 5 bases, with 10 bases spanning the gap. Germline CDR1 and CDR2: MGHRA and YSYEKL. The CDR3 consists of 13 residues. For the CDR3, the DNA is TGCGCCAGCAGTTCCAGGGATACCGGGGAGCTGTTTTTT. Translating gives CASSSRDTGELFF.

Concerning this clone: The germline gene is not matched at one end of the junction; a read error may be the cause. V and J are TRBV10-3 and TRBJ2-7; possible D gene TRBD1, 5 bases. CDR3 length: 17 residues. Germline lookup yields CDR1 ENHRY and CDR2 SYGVKD. The DNA of the CDR3 is TGTGCCAGCAGTTACGGCCTTCTGCTGGACAAATCCTACGAGCAGTACTTC. Amino acid sequence: CASSYGLLLDKSYEQYF.

V is TRBV6-5 and J is TRBJ1-1, with a weak D call TRBD1 (5 bases). The CDR3 extends over 15 amino acids. Germline values: CDR1 MNHEY, CDR2 SVGAGI. V was shortened by 2 bases and J by 4 bases, with 14 bases between the two germline ends. CDR3 sequence (DNA): TGTGCCAGCAGTTACGGTCAAGGGGTGAGCACTGAAGCTTTCTTT. It specifies CASSYGQGVSTEAFF.

The J gene is TRBJ2-1, the V gene TRBV29-1; D is uncertain. From germline, CDR1 is SQVTM and CDR2 ANQGSEA. V lost 3 bases and J lost 2, with 5 bases in between. CDR3 size: 12 residues. The CDR3 here is CSVESAYNEQFF. The CDR3 DNA reads TGCAGCGTTGAGTCTGCCTACAATGAGCAGTTCTTC.

This clone was seen a single time. The CDR3 region is CASGEDLSSYNEQFF. In nucleotides, the CDR3 is TGTGCCAGCGGGGAGGATCTAAGCTCCTACAATGAGCAGTTCTTC. The chain has TRBV7-6 and TRBJ2-1, with a tentative D call TRBD2 (6 bases). The germline V and J ends were trimmed by 8 bases and 0 bases, with 14 bases remaining between them. Germline V lookup: CDR1 SGHVS, CDR2 FNYEAQ. The CDR3 consists of 15 residues. Based on the CDR3 plus reference TRBV7-6 and TRBJ2-1, the full variable domain is GAGVSQSPRYKVTKRGQDVALRCDPISGHVSLYWYRQALGQGPEFLTYFNYEAQQDKSGLPNDRFSAERPEGSISTLTIQRTEQRDSAMYRCASGEDLSSYNEQFFGPGTRLTVL.

This chain connects TRBV7-6 to TRBJ1-1, with 7 bases matching TRBD1. This CDR3 has 15 residues. V lost 2 bases and J lost 3; bases outside the gene matches: 6. Looked up from germline, CDR1 is SGHVS and CDR2 is FNYEAQ. The CDR3 DNA sequence: TGTGCCAGCAGCTTAAAGAGGGGGCAGGACACTGAAGCTTTCTTT. Encoded protein: CASSLKRGQDTEAFF.

Only a few counts were recorded for this clone. J is TRBJ2-7 and V is TRBV6-6, with D hard to call. The CDR3 is 14 residues long. Germline V CDR1 and CDR2: MNHNY, SVGAGI (reference sequence). V shed 3 bases and J shed 0 bases, with 9 bases lying between them. The CDR3 loop reads CASSYGASSYEQYF. Written as DNA, the CDR3 is TGTGCCAGCAGTTATGGCGCTAGCTCCTACGAGCAGTACTTC.

The chain links TRBV6-4 to TRBJ2-1; 7 positions agree with TRBD2. The CDR3 is 15 amino acids. Trimming took 2 bases from V and 0 from J; bases not matched to a gene: 1. CDR1 and CDR2 from the germline V gene are MRHNA and SNTAGT. DNA for the CDR3: TGTGCCAGCAGTGACGGGGGGGTCTCCTACAATGAGCAGTTCTTC. Amino acid sequence: CASSDGGVSYNEQFF.

The chain links TRBV19 to TRBJ2-1; TRBD2 aligns across 8 bases. Germline-derived CDR1 and CDR2 are LNHDA and SQIVND (reference sequence). This CDR3 region has 16 residues. The V segment lost 1 base and the J segment 8 bases; nucleotides outside the gene matches: 10. The CDR3 DNA reads TGTGCCAGTAGTATAGGACTAGCGACCCTTTTGGATGAGCAGTTCTTC. Translated, it gives CASSIGLATLLDEQFF.

This chain links TRBV6-1 with TRBJ2-1; 14 positions match TRBD2. V was pared by 3 bases and J by 9 bases, with 4 bases of the junction left unmatched. This CDR3 spans 15 amino acids. Germline assignment: CDR1 MNHNS and CDR2 SASEGT. This CDR3 is CASSEETSGGGEQFF. CDR3 nucleotide sequence: TGTGCCAGCAGTGAGGAGACTAGCGGGGGGGGTGAGCAGTTCTTC.

This rearrangement joins TRBV9 to TRBJ2-7; 7 bases are a match to TRBD2. The germline gives CDR1 SGDLS, CDR2 YYNGEE. V was pared by 0 bases and J by 2 bases, with 5 bases of the junction left unmatched. The CDR3 length is 15 residues. The CDR3 DNA is TGTGCCAGCAGCGTAGATGGGGGAGGGACCTACGAGCAGTACTTC. This sequence encodes CASSVDGGGTYEQYF. Variable domain in full (rest from reference TRBV9 and TRBJ2-7): DSGVTQTPKHLITATGQRVTLRCSPRSGDLSVYWYQQSLDQGLQFLIQYYNGEERAKGNILERFSAQQFPDLHSELNLSSLELGDSALYFCASSVDGGGTYEQYFGPGTRLTVT.